A single T cell receptor (beta chain) is shown here with its context. The record originates from a study of blood T cell repertoires in COVID-19. On the study more broadly: T cells, B-cell-depleted T cells, or PBMCs provided the cDNA or gDNA that served as material.

Participants, roughly 18 to 89 years old, spanned under 30 US areas. Categorization into cohorts depended on clinical history that participants reported. Authors' data handling: Reference gene primer amplification gave nucleated cell count estimates. This table comes from immunoSEQ multiplex PCR, and its TCRdb copy is limited to in-frame clones, with some not included. The V and J calls and clone size come from that table; D and trimming were worked out from the DNA. This sample has 150,000 to 200,000 clones, with roughly nine tenths found just once. The TCR comes from a middle-aged woman with acute COVID-19. The specimen sequenced was PBMCs or T cells enriched from blood (not recorded which).

The CDR3 region is CASSQDWEGLRTDTQYF. The DNA of the CDR3 is TGTGCCAGCAGCCAAGATTGGGAGGGGTTAAGAACAGATACGCAGTATTTT. J is TRBJ2-3 and V is TRBV3-1 (or the pseudogene TRBV3-2), with 7 nucleotides matching TRBD2. Germline V gene lookup returns CDR1 LGHDT and CDR2 YNNKEL (reference sequence). This CDR3 is 17 amino acids long. The trim removed 0 bases at V and 3 bases at J, leaving 9 bases unmatched.